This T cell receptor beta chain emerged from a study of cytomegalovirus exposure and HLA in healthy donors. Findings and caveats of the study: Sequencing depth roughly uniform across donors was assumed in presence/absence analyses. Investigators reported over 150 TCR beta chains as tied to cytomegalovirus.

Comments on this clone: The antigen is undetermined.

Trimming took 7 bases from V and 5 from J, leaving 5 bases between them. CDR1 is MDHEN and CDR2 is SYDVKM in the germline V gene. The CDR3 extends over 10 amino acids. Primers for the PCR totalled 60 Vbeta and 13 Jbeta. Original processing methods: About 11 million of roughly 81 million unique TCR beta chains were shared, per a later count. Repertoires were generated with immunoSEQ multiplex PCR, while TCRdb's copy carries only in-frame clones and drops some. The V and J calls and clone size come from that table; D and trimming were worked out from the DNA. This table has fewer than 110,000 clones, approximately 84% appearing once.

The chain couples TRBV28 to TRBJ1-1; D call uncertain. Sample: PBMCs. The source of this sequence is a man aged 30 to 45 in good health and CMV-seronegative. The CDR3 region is CASTGTEAFF. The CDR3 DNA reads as TGTGCCAGCACCGGGACTGAAGCTTTCTTT.